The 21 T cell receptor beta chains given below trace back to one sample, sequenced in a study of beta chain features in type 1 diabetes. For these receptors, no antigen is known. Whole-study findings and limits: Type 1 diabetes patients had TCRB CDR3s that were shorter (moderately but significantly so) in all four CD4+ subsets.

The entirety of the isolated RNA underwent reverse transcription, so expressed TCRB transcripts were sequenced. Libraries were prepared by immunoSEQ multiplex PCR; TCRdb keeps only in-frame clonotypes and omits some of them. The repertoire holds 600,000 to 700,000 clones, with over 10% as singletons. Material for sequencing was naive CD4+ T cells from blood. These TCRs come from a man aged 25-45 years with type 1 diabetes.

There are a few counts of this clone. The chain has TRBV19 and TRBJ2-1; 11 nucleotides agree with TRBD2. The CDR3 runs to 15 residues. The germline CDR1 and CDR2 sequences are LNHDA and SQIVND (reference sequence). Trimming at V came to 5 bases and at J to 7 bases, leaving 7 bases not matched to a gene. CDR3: CASSLPTSGVNEQFF. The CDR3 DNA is TGTGCCAGTAGTCTGCCGACTAGCGGGGTAAATGAGCAGTTCTTC.

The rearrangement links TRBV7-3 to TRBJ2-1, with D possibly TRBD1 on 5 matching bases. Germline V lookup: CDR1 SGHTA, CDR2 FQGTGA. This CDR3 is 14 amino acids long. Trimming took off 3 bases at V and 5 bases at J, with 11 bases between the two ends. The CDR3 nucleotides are TGTGCCAGCAGCTTCCAGGGTGGGGACAATGAGCAGTTCTTC. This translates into CASSFQGGDNEQFF.

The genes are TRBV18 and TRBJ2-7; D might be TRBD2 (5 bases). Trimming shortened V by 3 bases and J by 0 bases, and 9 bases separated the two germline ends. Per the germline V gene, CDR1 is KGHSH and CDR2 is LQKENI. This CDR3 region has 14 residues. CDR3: CASSPRRDSYEQYF. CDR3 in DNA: TGTGCCAGCTCACCTCGCCGGGACTCCTACGAGCAGTACTTC.

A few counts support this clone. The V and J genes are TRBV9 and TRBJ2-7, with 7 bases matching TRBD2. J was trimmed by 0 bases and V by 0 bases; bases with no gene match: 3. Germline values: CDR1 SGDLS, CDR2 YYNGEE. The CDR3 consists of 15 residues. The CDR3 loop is CASSVGGGTSYEQYF. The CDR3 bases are TGTGCCAGCAGCGTAGGGGGGGGTACCTCCTACGAGCAGTACTTC.

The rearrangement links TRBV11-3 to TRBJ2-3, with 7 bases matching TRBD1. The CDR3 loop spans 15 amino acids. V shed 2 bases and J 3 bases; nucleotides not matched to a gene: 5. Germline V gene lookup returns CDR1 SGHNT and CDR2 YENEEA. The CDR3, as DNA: TGTGCCAGCAGCTTAACGGGACAGAGAACAGATACGCAGTATTTT. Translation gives CASSLTGQRTDTQYF.

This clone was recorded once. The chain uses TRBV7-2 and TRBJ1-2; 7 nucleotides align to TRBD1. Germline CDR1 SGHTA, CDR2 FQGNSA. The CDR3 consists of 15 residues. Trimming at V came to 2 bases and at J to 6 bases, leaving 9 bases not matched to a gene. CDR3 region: CASSLTAGQLDGYTF. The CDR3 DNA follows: TGTGCCAGCAGCTTAACCGCGGGACAGCTCGATGGCTACACCTTC.

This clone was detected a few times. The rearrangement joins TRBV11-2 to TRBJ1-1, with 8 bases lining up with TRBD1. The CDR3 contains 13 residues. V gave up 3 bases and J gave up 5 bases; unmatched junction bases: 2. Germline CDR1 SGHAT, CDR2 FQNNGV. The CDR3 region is CASSLTGETEAFF. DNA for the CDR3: TGTGCCAGCAGCTTGACAGGGGAAACTGAAGCTTTCTTT.

DNA for the CDR3: TGTGCCAGCGCCTCGAGCTGGGCCAACGTCCTGACTTTC. It translates to CASASSWANVLTF. The rearrangement uses TRBV5-8 and TRBJ2-6; D unresolved. Trimming removed 7 bases from V and 5 bases from J, with 10 bases in between. The CDR3 totals 13 residues. Germline lookup yields CDR1 SGHTS and CDR2 YDEGEE.

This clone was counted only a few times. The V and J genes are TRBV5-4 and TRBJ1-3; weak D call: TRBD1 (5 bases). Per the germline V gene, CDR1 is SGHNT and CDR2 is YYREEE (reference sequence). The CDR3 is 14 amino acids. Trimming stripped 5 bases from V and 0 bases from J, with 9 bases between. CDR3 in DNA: TGTGCCAGCAGGGGGACGAACTCTGGAAACACCATATATTTT. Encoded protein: CASRGTNSGNTIYF.

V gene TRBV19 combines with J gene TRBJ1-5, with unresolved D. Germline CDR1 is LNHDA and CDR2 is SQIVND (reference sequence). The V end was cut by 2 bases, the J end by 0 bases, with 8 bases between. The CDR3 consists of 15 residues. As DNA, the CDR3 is TGTGCCAGTAGTATAAGTGGTTATAGCAATCAGCCCCAGCATTTT. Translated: CASSISGYSNQPQHF.

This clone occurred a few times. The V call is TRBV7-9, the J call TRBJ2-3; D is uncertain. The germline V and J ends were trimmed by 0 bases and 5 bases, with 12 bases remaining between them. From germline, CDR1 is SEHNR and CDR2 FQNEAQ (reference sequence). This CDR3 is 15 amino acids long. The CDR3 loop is CASSLARPRKDTQYF. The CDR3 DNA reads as TGTGCCAGCAGCTTAGCGCGGCCTAGGAAAGATACGCAGTATTTT. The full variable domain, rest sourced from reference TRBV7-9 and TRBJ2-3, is DTGVSQNPRHKITKRGQNVTFRCDPISEHNRLYWYRQTLGQGPEFLTYFQNEAQLEKSRLLSDRFSAERPKGSFSTLEIQRTEQGDSAMYLCASSLARPRKDTQYFGPGTRLTVL.

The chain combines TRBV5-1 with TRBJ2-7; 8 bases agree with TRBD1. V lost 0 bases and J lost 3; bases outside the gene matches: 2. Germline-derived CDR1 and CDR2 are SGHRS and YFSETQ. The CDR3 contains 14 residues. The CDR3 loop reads CASSLGTGIYEQYF. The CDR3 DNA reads TGCGCCAGCAGCTTGGGGACAGGGATCTACGAGCAGTACTTC.

The CDR3 region is CASSPGTGLVNTEAFF. CDR3 DNA sequence: TGTGCCAGCAGTCCCGGGACAGGGTTGGTGAACACTGAAGCTTTCTTT. The chain combines TRBV6-6 with TRBJ1-1; 9 bases line up with TRBD1. Germline CDR1 is MNHNY and CDR2 is SVGAGI (reference sequence). This CDR3 has 16 residues. V dropped 5 bases and J dropped 0; count of bases not matched to a gene: 7.

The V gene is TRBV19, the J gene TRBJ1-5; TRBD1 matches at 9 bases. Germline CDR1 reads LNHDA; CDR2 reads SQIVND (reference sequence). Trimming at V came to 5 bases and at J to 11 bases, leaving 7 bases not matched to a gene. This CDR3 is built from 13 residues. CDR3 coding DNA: TGTGCCAGTAGTCCACAGGGGGCCTCCTCCCAGCATTTT. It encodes CASSPQGASSQHF.

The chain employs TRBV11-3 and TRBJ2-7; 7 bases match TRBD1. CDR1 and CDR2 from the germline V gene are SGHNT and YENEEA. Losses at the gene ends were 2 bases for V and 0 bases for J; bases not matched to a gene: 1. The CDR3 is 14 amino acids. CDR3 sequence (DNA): TGTGCCAGCAGCTTACGACAGGGCTCCTACGAGCAGTACTTC. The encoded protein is CASSLRQGSYEQYF.

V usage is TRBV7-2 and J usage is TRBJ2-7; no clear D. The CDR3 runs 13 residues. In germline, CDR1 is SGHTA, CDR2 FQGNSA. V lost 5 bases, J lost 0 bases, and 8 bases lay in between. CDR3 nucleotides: TGTGCCAGCAGCCTCGGCAACTCCTACGAGCAGTACTTC. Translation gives CASSLGNSYEQYF. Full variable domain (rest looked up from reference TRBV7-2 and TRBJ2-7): GAGVSQSPSNKVTEKGKDVELRCDPISGHTALYWYRQSLGQGLEFLIYFQGNSAPDKSGLPSDRFSAERTGGSVSTLTIQRTQQEDSAVYLCASSLGNSYEQYFGPGTRLTVT.

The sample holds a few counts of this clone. CDR3 loop: CASSESQQSRGEKLFF. For the CDR3, the DNA is TGTGCCAGCAGTGAATCCCAACAGAGTCGGGGTGAAAAACTGTTTTTT. V is TRBV25-1 and J is TRBJ1-4, with D hard to call. The CDR3 extends over 16 amino acids. V lost 1 base and J lost 7, with 16 bases in between. Germline V lookup: CDR1 MGHDK, CDR2 SYGVNS.

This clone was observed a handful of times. CDR3 DNA sequence: TGTGCCAGCAGCGCCGGGACAGGGAGTGAAAAACTGTTTTTT. It yields the protein CASSAGTGSEKLFF. V usage is TRBV2 and J usage is TRBJ1-4, with TRBD1 identical over 9 bases. Germline V lookup: CDR1 SNHLY, CDR2 FYNNEI. The CDR3 covers 14 residues. V shed 6 bases and J 7 bases; nucleotides not matched to a gene: 6.

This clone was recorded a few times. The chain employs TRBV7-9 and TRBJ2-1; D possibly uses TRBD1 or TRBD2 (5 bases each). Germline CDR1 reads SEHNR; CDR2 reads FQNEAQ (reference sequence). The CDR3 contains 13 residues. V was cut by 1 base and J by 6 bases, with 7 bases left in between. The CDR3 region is CASSLGGSNEQFF. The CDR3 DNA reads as TGTGCCAGCAGCTTAGGGGGGTCCAATGAGCAGTTCTTC.

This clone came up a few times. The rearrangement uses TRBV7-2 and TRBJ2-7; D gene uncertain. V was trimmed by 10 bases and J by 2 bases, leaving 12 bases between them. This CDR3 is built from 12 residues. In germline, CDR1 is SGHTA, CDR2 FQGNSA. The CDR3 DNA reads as TGTGCCACCTCAGTCAACGCCTACGAGCAGTACTTC. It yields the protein CATSVNAYEQYF. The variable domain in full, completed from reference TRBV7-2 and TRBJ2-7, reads GAGVSQSPSNKVTEKGKDVELRCDPISGHTALYWYRQSLGQGLEFLIYFQGNSAPDKSGLPSDRFSAERTGGSVSTLTIQRTQQEDSAVYLCATSVNAYEQYFGPGTRLTVT.

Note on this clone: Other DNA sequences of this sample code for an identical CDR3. CDR3 sequence: CASSLGNYGYTF. The CDR3 DNA is TGTGCCAGCAGCTTAGGGAACTATGGCTACACCTTC. The genes are TRBV7-9 and TRBJ1-2, with D unresolved. Germline assignment: CDR1 SEHNR and CDR2 FQNEAQ (reference sequence). V was shortened by 1 base and J by 2 bases, with 2 bases between the two germline ends. This CDR3 is 12 amino acids long.